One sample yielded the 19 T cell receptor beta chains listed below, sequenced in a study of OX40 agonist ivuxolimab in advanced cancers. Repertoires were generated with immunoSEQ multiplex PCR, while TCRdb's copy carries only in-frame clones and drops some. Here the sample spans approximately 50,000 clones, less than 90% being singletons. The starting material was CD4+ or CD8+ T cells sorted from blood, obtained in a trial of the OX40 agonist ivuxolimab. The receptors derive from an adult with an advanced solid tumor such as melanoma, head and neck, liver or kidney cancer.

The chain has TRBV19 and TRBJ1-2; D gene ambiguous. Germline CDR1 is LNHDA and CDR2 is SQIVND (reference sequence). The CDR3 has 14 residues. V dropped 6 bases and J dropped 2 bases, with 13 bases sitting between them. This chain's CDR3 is CASRGGRINYGYTF. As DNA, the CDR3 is TGTGCCAGTAGAGGAGGCCGAATAAACTATGGCTACACCTTC. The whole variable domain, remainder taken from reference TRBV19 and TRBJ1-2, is DGGITQSPKYLFRKEGQNVTLSCEQNLNHDAMYWYRQDPGQGLRLIYYSQIVNDFQKGDIAEGYSVSREKKESFPLTVTSAQKNPTAFYLCASRGGRINYGYTFGSGTRLTVV.

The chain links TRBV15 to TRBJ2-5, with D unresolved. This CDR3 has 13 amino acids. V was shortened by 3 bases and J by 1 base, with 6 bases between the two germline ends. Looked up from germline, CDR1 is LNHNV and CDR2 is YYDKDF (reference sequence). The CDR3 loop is CATSSGPQETQYF. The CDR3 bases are TGTGCCACCAGCAGTGGGCCCCAAGAGACCCAGTACTTC.

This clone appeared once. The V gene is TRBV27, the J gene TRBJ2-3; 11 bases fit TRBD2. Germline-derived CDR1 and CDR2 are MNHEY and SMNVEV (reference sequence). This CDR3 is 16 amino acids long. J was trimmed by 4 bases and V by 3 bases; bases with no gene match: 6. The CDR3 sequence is CASSLRGTSGPDTQYF. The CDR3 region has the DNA TGTGCCAGCAGTTTGAGGGGGACTAGCGGTCCAGATACGCAGTATTTT.

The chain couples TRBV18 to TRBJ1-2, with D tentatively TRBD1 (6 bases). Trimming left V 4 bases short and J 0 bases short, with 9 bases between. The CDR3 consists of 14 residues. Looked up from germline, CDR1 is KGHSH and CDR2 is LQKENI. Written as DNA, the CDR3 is TGTGCCAGCTCACAACAGGGTTCTAACTATGGCTACACCTTC. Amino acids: CASSQQGSNYGYTF.

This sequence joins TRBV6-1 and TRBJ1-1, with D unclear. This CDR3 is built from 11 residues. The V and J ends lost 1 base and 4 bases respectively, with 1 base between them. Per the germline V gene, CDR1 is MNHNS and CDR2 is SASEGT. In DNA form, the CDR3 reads TGTGCCAGCAGTGAAGGCACTGAAGCTTTCTTT. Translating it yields CASSEGTEAFF.

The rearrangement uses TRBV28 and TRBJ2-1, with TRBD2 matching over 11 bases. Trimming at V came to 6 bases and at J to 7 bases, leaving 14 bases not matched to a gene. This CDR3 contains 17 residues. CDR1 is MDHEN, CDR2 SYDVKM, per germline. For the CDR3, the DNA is TGTGCCAGCAGGCCTTTAGCGGGAGGGCCCTACGGAAATGAGCAGTTCTTC. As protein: CASRPLAGGPYGNEQFF. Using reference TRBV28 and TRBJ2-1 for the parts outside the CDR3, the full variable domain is DVKVTQSSRYLVKRTGEKVFLECVQDMDHENMFWYRQDPGLGLRLIYFSYDVKMKEKGDIPEGYSVSREKKERFSLILESASTNQTSMYLCASRPLAGGPYGNEQFFGPGTRLTVL.

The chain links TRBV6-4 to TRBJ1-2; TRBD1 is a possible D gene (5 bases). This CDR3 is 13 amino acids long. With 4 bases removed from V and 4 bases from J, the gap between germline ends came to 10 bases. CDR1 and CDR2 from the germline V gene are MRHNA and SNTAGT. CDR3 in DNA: TGTGCCAGCAGTGTAGGGACGGTCTATGGCTACACCTTC. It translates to CASSVGTVYGYTF.

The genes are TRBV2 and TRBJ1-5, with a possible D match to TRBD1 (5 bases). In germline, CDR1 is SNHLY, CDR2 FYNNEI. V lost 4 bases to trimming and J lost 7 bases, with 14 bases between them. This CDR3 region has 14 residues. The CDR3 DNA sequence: TGTGCCAGCAGTGCCGGGACCTCTAGCCAGCCCCAGCATTTT. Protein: CASSAGTSSQPQHF.

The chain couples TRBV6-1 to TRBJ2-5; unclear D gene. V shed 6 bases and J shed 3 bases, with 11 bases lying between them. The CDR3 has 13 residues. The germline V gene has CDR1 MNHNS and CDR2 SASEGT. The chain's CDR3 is CASRVLPKETQYF. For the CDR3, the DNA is TGTGCCAGCAGGGTTTTGCCGAAAGAGACCCAGTACTTC.

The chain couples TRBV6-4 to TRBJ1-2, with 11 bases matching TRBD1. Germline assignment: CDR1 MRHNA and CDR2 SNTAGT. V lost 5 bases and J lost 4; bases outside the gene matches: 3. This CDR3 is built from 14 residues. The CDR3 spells CASSPGTGGYGYTF. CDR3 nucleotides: TGTGCCAGCAGTCCCGGGACAGGGGGCTATGGCTACACCTTC.

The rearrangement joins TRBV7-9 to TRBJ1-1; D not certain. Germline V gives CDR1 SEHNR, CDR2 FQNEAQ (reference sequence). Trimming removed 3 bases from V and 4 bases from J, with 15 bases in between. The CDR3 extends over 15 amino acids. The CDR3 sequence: CASSFGSLGSTEAFF. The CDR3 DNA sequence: TGTGCCAGCAGCTTCGGCAGTCTAGGGAGCACTGAAGCTTTCTTT.

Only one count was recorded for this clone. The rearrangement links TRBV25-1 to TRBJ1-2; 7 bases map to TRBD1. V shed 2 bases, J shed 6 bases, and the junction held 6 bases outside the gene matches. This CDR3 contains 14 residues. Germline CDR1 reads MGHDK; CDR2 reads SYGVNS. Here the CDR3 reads CASSEQGGGDGYTF. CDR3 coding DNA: TGTGCCAGCAGTGAACAGGGGGGAGGTGATGGCTACACCTTC.

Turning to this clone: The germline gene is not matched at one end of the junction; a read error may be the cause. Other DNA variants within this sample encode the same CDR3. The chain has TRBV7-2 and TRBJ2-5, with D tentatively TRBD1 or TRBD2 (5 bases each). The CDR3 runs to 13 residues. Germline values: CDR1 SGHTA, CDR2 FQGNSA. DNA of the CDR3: TGCGCCAGCAGCTTCCAGAGGGGAGAGACCCAGTACTTC. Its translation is CASSFQRGETQYF.

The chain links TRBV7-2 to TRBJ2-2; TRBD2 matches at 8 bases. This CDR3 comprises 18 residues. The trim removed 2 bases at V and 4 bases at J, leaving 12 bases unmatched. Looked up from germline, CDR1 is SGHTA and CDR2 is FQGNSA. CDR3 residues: CASSLKVGGALSTGELFF. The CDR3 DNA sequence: TGTGCCAGCAGCTTAAAGGTCGGGGGGGCCTTGAGCACCGGGGAGCTGTTTTTT.

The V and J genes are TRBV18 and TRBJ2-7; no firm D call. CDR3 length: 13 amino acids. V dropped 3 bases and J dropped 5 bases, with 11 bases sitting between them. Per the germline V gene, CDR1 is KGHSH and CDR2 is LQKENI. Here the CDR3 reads CASSPLETHEQYF. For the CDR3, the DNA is TGTGCCAGCTCACCCCTAGAAACCCACGAGCAGTACTTC.

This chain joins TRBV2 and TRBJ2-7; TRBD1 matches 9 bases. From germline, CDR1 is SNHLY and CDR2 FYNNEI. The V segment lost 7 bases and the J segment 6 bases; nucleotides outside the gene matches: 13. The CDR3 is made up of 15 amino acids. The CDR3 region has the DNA TGTGCCAGCATAAACTTGGCGGACAGGGGACCCGAGCAGTACTTC. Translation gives CASINLADRGPEQYF.

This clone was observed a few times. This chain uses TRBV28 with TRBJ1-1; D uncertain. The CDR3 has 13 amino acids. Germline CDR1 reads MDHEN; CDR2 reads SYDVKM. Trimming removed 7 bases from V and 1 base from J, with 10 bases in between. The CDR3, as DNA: TGTGCCAGCACCCTTGAGGGGAACACTGAAGCTTTCTTT. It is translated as CASTLEGNTEAFF.

The CDR3 region is CASSEGGTGWETQYF. In DNA, the CDR3 is TGTGCCAGCAGTGAGGGCGGGACTGGTTGGGAGACCCAGTACTTC. The rearrangement uses TRBV6-1 and TRBJ2-5; D is possibly TRBD2 (6 bases). CDR1 MNHNS and CDR2 SASEGT come from the germline V gene. This CDR3 has 15 amino acids. V gave up 3 bases and J gave up 5 bases, with 16 bases separating them.

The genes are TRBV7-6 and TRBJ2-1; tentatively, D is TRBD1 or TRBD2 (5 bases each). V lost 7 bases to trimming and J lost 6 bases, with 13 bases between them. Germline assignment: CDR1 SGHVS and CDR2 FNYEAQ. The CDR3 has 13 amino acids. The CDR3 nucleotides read TGTGCCAGCACCCGGCCGGGGCTCAATGAGCAGTTCTTC. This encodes CASTRPGLNEQFF.